This record covers a single T cell receptor (beta chain). In the source study's methods: Amplification of reference gene primers provided the estimated nucleated cell counts. Generated by immunoSEQ multiplex PCR, the TCRdb table keeps only in-frame clones and is missing some. V, J and clone size are those of that table, while D and trimming were read from the DNA. The sample lists 150,000 to 250,000 clones, 87% occurring once. Resolution of symptoms, clearance, or two negative PCRs was present in recovered Cohort 3 donors. The sample comes from a study of blood T cell repertoires in COVID-19. The CDR3 is 12 amino acids. V was cut by 10 bases and J by 8 bases, with 15 bases left in between. Germline V gives CDR1 LNHDA, CDR2 SQIVND (reference sequence).

The specimen was PBMCs or T cells enriched from blood (not recorded which). The clonotype originates from a woman aged 25 to 39 who had recovered from COVID-19. This sequence joins TRBV19 and TRBJ2-4; D gene unclear. The CDR3 DNA follows: TGTGCCACCTCTCAACGTCGGGACATTCAGTACTTC. Its translation: CATSQRRDIQYF.